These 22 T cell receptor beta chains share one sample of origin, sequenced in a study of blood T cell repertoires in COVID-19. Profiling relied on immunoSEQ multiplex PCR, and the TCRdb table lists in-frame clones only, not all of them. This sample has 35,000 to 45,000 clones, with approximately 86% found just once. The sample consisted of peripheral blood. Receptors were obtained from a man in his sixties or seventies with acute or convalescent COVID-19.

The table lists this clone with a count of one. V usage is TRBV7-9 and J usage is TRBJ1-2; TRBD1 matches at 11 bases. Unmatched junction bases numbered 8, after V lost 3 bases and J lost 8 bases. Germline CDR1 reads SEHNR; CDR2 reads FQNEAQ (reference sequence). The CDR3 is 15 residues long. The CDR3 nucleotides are TGTGCCAGCAGCTTTCCGGGACAGGGGGTAAAAGGCTACACCTTC. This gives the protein CASSFPGQGVKGYTF.

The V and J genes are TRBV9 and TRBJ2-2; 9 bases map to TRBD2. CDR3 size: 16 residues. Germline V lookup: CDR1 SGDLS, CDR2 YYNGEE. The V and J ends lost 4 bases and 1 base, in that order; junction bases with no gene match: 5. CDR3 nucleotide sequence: TGTGCCAGCAGCCTGAATAGCGGGAGGAACACCGGGGAGCTGTTTTTT. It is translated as CASSLNSGRNTGELFF.

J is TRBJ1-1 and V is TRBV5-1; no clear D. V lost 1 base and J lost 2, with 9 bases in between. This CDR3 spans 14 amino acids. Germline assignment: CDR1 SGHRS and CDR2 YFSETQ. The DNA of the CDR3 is TGCGCCAGCAGCTTGTTTCGGGGAAACACTGAAGCTTTCTTT. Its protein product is CASSLFRGNTEAFF.

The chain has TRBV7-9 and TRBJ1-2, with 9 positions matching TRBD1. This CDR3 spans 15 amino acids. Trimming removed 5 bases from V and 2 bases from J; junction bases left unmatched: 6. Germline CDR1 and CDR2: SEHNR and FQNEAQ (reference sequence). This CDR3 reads CASSQWDRANYGYTF. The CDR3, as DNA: TGTGCCAGCAGCCAATGGGACAGGGCAAACTATGGCTACACCTTC.

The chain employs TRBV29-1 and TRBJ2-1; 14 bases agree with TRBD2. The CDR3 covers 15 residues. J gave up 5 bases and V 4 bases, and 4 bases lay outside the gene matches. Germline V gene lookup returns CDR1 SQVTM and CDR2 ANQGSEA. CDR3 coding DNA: TGCAGCGTTGGGGGACTAGCGGGAGCCAACAATGAGCAGTTCTTC. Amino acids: CSVGGLAGANNEQFF.

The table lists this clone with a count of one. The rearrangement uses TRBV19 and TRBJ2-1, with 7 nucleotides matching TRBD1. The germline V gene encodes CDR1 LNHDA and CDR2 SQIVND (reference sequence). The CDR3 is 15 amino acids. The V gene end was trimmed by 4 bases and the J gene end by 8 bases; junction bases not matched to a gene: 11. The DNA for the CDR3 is TGTGCCAGTAGTAGGGGACAGATCCGAAGGGATGAGCAGTTCTTC. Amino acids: CASSRGQIRRDEQFF.

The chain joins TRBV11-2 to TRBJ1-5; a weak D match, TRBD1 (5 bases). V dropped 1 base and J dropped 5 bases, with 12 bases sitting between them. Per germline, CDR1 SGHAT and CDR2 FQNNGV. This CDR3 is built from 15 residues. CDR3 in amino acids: CASSLGAGSHQPQHF. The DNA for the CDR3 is TGTGCCAGCAGCTTAGGGGCAGGGTCTCATCAGCCCCAGCATTTT.

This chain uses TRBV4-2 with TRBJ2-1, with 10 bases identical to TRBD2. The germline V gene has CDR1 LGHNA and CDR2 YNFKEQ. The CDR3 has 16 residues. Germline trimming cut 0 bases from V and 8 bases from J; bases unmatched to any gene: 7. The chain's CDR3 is CASSQDNSGRAHEQFF. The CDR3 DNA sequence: TGTGCCAGCAGCCAAGATAACAGCGGGAGGGCACATGAGCAGTTCTTC.

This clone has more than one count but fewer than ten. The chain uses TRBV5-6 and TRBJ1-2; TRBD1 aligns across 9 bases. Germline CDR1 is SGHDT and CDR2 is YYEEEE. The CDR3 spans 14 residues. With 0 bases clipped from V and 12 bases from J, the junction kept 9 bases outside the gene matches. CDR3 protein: CASSLGGTGLRNTF. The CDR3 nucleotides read TGTGCCAGCAGCTTGGGAGGGACAGGGTTGAGAAACACCTTC. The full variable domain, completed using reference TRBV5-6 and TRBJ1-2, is DAGVTQSPTHLIKTRGQQVTLRCSPKSGHDTVSWYQQALGQGPQFIFQYYEEEERQRGNFPDRFSGHQFPNYSSELNVNALLLGDSALYLCASSLGGTGLRNTFGSGTRLTVV.

As DNA, the CDR3 is TGTGCCAGCAGGGGGTCAAAAGCGGGTCCCTACGAGCAGTACTTC. It codes for CASRGSKAGPYEQYF. The V call is TRBV6-5, the J call TRBJ2-7, with a weak D call TRBD2 (6 bases). Germline V CDR1 and CDR2: MNHEY, SVGAGI. V lost 6 bases to trimming and J lost 2 bases, with 17 bases between them. The CDR3 contains 15 residues.

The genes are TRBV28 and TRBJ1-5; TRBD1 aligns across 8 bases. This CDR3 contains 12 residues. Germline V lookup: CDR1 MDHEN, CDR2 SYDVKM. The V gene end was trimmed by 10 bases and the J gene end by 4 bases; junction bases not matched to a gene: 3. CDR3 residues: CATWDRNQPQHF. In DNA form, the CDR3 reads TGTGCCACCTGGGACAGGAATCAGCCCCAGCATTTT.

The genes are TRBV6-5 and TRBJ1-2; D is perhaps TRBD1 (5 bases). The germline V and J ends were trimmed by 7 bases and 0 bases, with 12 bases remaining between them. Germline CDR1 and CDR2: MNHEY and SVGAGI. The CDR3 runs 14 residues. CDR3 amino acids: CASTPQGTNYGYTF. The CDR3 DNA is TGTGCCAGCACCCCCCAGGGTACTAACTATGGCTACACCTTC.

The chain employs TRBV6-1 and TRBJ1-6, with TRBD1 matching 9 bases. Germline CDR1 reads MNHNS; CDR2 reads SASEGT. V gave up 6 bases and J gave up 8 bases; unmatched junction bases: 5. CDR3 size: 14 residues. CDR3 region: CASSYTGGDSPLHF. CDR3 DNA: TGTGCCAGCAGCTACACAGGGGGCGATTCACCCCTCCACTTT.

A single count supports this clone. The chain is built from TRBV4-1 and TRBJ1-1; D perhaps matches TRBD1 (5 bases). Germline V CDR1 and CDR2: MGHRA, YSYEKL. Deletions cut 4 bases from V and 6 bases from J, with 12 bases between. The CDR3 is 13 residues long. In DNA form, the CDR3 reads TGCGCCAGCAGCCCGGGGGGGGGAGCTGAAGCTTTCTTT. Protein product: CASSPGGGAEAFF.

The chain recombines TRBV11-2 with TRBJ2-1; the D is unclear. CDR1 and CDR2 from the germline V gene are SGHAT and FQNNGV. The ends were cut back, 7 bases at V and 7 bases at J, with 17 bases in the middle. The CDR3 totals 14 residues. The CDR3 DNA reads TGTGCCAGCACCCCCGGTGCTATACGGAATGAGCAGTTCTTC. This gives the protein CASTPGAIRNEQFF.

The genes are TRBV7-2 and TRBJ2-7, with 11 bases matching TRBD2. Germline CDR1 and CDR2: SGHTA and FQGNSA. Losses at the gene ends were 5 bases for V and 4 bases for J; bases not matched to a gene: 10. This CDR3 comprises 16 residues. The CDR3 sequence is CASSNSGRAGRYEQYF. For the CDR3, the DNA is TGTGCCAGCAGCAATAGCGGGAGGGCCGGCAGGTACGAGCAGTACTTC. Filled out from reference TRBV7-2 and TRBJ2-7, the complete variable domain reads GAGVSQSPSNKVTEKGKDVELRCDPISGHTALYWYRQSLGQGLEFLIYFQGNSAPDKSGLPSDRFSAERTGGSVSTLTIQRTQQEDSAVYLCASSNSGRAGRYEQYFGPGTRLTVT.

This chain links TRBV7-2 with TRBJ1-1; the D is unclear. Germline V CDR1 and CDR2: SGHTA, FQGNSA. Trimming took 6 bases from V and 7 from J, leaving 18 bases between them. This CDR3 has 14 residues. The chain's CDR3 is CASRDVQERDEAFF. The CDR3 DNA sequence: TGTGCCAGCAGAGACGTTCAGGAACGGGATGAAGCTTTCTTT.

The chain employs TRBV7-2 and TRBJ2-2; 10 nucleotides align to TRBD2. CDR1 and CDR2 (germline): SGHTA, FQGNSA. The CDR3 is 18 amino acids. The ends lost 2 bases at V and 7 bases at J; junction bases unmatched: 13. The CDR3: CASSLILAGGTFGGELFF. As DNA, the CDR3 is TGTGCCAGCAGCTTAATATTAGCGGGAGGTACCTTCGGCGGGGAGCTGTTTTTT.

CDR3 coding DNA: TGTGCCAGCAGTTTCGGGACAGGGTTGGAGACCCAGTACTTC. This gives the protein CASSFGTGLETQYF. V usage is TRBV27 and J usage is TRBJ2-5, with 9 bases identical to TRBD1. This CDR3 contains 14 residues. With 3 bases clipped from V and 5 bases from J, the junction kept 4 bases outside the gene matches. CDR1 is MNHEY, CDR2 SMNVEV, per germline (reference sequence).

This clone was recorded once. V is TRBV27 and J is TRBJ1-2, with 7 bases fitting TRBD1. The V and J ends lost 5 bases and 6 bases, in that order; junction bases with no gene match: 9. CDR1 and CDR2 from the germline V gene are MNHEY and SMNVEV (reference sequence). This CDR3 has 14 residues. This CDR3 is CASSRPGQQDGYTF. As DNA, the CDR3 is TGTGCCAGCAGTCGTCCGGGACAGCAAGATGGCTACACCTTC.

CDR3 loop: CASSLTPVGYEQYF. In nucleotides, the CDR3 is TGTGCCAGCAGCCTAACTCCCGTCGGCTACGAGCAGTACTTC. The chain links TRBV7-2 to TRBJ2-7, with D unresolved. The CDR3 spans 14 residues. Per germline, CDR1 SGHTA and CDR2 FQGNSA. V lost 5 bases and J lost 3, with 14 bases in between.

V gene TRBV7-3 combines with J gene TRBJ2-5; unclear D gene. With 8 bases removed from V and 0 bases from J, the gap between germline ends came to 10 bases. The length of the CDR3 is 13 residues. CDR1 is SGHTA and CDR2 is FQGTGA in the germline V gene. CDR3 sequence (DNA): TGTGCCAGCGGCCAGGCCTACCAAGAGACCCAGTACTTC. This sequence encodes CASGQAYQETQYF.